Each of the 10 T cell receptor beta chains below was sequenced from the same sample in a study of T cell responses to AZD1222 COVID-19 vaccine. Only in-frame clones appear in the TCRdb table, and some are missing; sequencing was by immunoSEQ multiplex PCR. The repertoire has 130,000 to 150,000 clones, 75% to 90% of them found once; the top ten carry roughly 4.5%. The starting material was peripheral blood, obtained on day 0 of MenACWY control vaccination. The receptor set was obtained from an adult in good health.

J is TRBJ2-7 and V is TRBV9, with D possibly being TRBD1 or TRBD2 (5 bases each). The germline V gene has CDR1 SGDLS and CDR2 YYNGEE. V gave up 0 bases and J gave up 2 bases, with 9 bases separating them. The CDR3 extends over 14 amino acids. CDR3 protein: CASSVGLGPYEQYF. The CDR3 DNA reads TGTGCCAGCAGCGTAGGTCTGGGACCCTACGAGCAGTACTTC.

This sequence joins TRBV11-2 and TRBJ1-3, with TRBD1 identical over 8 bases. J gave up 4 bases and V 4 bases, and 12 bases lay outside the gene matches. Germline loops: CDR1 SGHAT, CDR2 FQNNGV. The CDR3 length is 17 residues. Here the CDR3 DNA reads TGTGCCAGCAGCTACGTCAGGGGGCAGGAACTGGGAAACACCATATATTTT. Translated: CASSYVRGQELGNTIYF.

CDR3 loop: CASSPKNTGELFF. CDR3 DNA: TGTGCCAGCAGCCCCAAGAACACCGGGGAGCTGTTTTTT. The rearrangement links TRBV11-3 to TRBJ2-2; D ambiguous. V was cut by 5 bases and J by 1 base, with 5 bases left in between. The CDR3 is 13 amino acids. Germline lookup yields CDR1 SGHNT and CDR2 YENEEA.

The chain is built from TRBV19 and TRBJ1-2, with 8 bases that match TRBD1. J gave up 8 bases and V 1 base, and 6 bases lay outside the gene matches. Germline values: CDR1 LNHDA, CDR2 SQIVND (reference sequence). The length of the CDR3 is 14 residues. CDR3 loop: CASSIVGTGLGYTF. CDR3 bases: TGTGCCAGTAGTATAGTAGGGACAGGACTCGGCTACACCTTC.

The chain combines TRBV11-2 with TRBJ2-7, with 11 bases aligning to TRBD1. The CDR3 runs to 16 residues. CDR1 and CDR2 (germline): SGHAT, FQNNGV. V was clipped by 4 bases and J by 0 bases; unmatched bases: 5. The CDR3 nucleotides are TGTGCCAGCAGCTCTCCCGGACAGGGGGCCTCCTACGAGCAGTACGTC. Translation: CASSSPGQGASYEQYV.

The V and J genes are TRBV9 and TRBJ1-5; tentatively, D is TRBD1 (5 bases). Per germline, CDR1 SGDLS and CDR2 YYNGEE. Trimming took 3 bases from V and 5 from J, leaving 18 bases between them. CDR3 length: 16 amino acids. The DNA for the CDR3 is TGTGCCAGCAGCGGTCACACTTCGACAGCTTATCAGCCCCAGCATTTT. Translation: CASSGHTSTAYQPQHF.

This clone was observed a few times. The same CDR3 arises from other DNA sequences in this sample as well. The chain uses TRBV9 and TRBJ1-1; a weak D match, TRBD1 (6 bases). V was clipped by 0 bases and J by 5 bases, with 11 bases between them. The germline CDR1 and CDR2 sequences are SGDLS and YYNGEE. CDR3 length equals 14 residues. CDR3 nucleotide sequence: TGTGCCAGCAGCGTAGCGAGGGGGGGGACTGAAGCTTTCTTT. Its translation is CASSVARGGTEAFF.

The V gene is TRBV6-6, the J gene TRBJ2-2; 10 bases map to TRBD1. The V segment lost 6 bases and the J segment 1 base; nucleotides outside the gene matches: 2. The CDR3 has 15 amino acids. Germline assignment: CDR1 MNHNY and CDR2 SVGAGI (reference sequence). The CDR3 DNA reads as TGTGCCAGCAGACGGGACAGGGGGAACACCGGGGAGCTGTTTTTT. This codes for CASRRDRGNTGELFF.

The chain couples TRBV19 to TRBJ2-1, with 11 bases fitting TRBD1. V dropped 3 bases and J dropped 1; count of bases not matched to a gene: 11. The CDR3 extends over 19 amino acids. The germline V gene has CDR1 LNHDA and CDR2 SQIVND (reference sequence). The DNA of the CDR3 is TGTGCCAGTAGTATGTCGAGGGGGACAGGGGGATATTCCTACAATGAGCAGTTCTTC. Translation: CASSMSRGTGGYSYNEQFF.

The chain employs TRBV6-5 and TRBJ1-4; possible D gene TRBD1, 5 bases. Trimming cost V 2 bases and J 3 bases, with 13 bases left between them. Germline V gives CDR1 MNHEY, CDR2 SVGAGI. This CDR3 region has 16 residues. The CDR3: CASSYQDPGANEKLFF. The CDR3 DNA follows: TGTGCCAGCAGTTACCAGGACCCGGGGGCTAATGAAAAACTGTTTTTT.